This T cell receptor beta chain derives from a study of T cells in Graves' hyperthyroidism and ophthalmopathy (dated by TCRdb to between 2017 and 2020). Describing the broader study: Peripheral blood samples were taken at the time of initial diagnosis, prior to any treatment. According to the paper, TCR Vbeta CDR3 sequencing was carried out on 135 peripheral blood samples, which came from 40 to 45 ophthalmopathy, roughly 75 hyperthyroidism and about 17 progressor patients. The 100 discovery patients were randomly divided into training and test sets at a 7:3 ratio. In more than five Graves' hyperthyroidism patients, the study also compared T-cell repertoires from thyroid tissue with T-cell repertoires from blood. Prospective prediction of ophthalmopathy was tested in an independent validation cohort of 18 to 20 hyperthyroidism patients and 17 patients who later progressed to ophthalmopathy. To identify distinguishing TCR V-J signatures, a discovery cohort of 90 to 100 patients was used, comprising 43 with Graves' ophthalmopathy and approximately 57 with stable Graves' hyperthyroidism. After sampling, hyperthyroidism patients received methimazole starting at 30 mg daily, and ophthalmopathy patients received high-dose intravenous methylprednisolone.

Overall study outcomes, separate from this receptor: A model built on a 13 V-J signature distinguished ophthalmopathy from stable hyperthyroidism, reaching 85% to 90% sensitivity and about 81% specificity in cross-validation and 80%/75% in testing. In validation, the model predicted progression to ophthalmopathy a median of around six months before onset, with approximately 71% sensitivity and about 72% specificity. No statistical method was used to fix the sample size in advance, and group allocation was not hidden from the investigators. Most expanded thyroid clonotypes (frequency above 0.001) were also found in blood, which suggests that blood repertoires may mirror thyroid immune responses.

A patient counted as having stable Graves' hyperthyroidism if no progression to ophthalmopathy occurred over 18 months of follow-up. Hyperthyroidism patients were newly diagnosed, had a disease duration of under 2 months, and were aged 18 to 65 years. Any patient with an uncontrolled infection, another autoimmune disease, pregnancy or lactation was excluded. Diagnoses were established on the basis of clinical symptoms, serum thyroxine and TRAb, thyroid ultrasound, and orbital computed tomography. PBMCs were separated from 8 to 10 ml of fresh peripheral blood using Ficoll-Paque density gradient centrifugation. Total RNA was extracted with Trizol reagent, and quality was checked on an Agilent 2100 Bioanalyzer. On this clonotype itself: There is no known antigen for this receptor. No base-level quality is on record; no much larger clone is a single base apart.

TCR beta CDR3 regions were amplified from RNA transcripts. The first round of RT-PCR for the TCR CDR3 was performed with the HTBI primer set and the Qiagen OneStep RT-PCR kit. The libraries were constructed in a second round of multiplex PCR and then size-selected and purified. Paired-end sequencing of the libraries was performed with 100 bp reads on an Illumina HiSeq2000. In the authors' own workflow: Raw data were processed with SOAPnuke, discarding reads with adapters, uncalled bases, mean Phred below 15, or no exact constant-primer or identifier match. High-quality paired reads were merged with COPE v1.2.5, and unique nucleotide sequences were defined as clonotypes. MiTCR v1.1 was used to align the clonotypes against IMGT TRBV, TRBD and TRBJ reference segments. The analysis was restricted to V-J combinations with a frequency above 0.0001, which together covered 99% to 99.2% of the repertoires. The TCS score was defined as the ratio of F50 (clonal expansion) to E x V (chaos), calculated using BLOSUM62-based TCRdist between CDR3 peptides within each V-J. Welch's t-statistics and random forest reduced several hundred V-J features to roughly 13, which were used in a naive Bayes classifier (R e1071). TCRdb reprocessed the public reads (quality trimming at Q25 with fastp, clone calling with MiXCR) and kept in-frame beta chains. Entries that share a CDR3 protein sequence are merged under the most common genes and DNA. The V and J calls shown here were made by TCRdb, not taken from the authors' results. Within this sample are about 320,000 distinct CDR3 sequences, with approximately 16% of them counted one time only. Approximately 33% of the sample is held by the ten biggest clonotypes.

Sequenced input: blood. The receptor was isolated from a young man with Graves' hyperthyroidism.

The CDR3 has the sequence CASSLLGTGPQGKNIQYF. The nucleotides are TGTGCCAGCAGTTTATTGGGGACAGGGCCCCAAGGCAAAAACATTCAGTACTTC. The chain is assembled from TRBV27 and TRBJ2-4; the central 9 bases match TRBD1. The CDR3, from cysteine to phenylalanine, totals 18 residues. CDR3 DNA is the only sequence kept; it has 54 bases, read in frame from the first base. After removal of 1 base from V and 3 bases from J, the junction retains 10 bases not matched to a gene. Taken from the germline V gene (reference sequence), the CDR1 and CDR2 loops are MNHEY and SMNVEV.